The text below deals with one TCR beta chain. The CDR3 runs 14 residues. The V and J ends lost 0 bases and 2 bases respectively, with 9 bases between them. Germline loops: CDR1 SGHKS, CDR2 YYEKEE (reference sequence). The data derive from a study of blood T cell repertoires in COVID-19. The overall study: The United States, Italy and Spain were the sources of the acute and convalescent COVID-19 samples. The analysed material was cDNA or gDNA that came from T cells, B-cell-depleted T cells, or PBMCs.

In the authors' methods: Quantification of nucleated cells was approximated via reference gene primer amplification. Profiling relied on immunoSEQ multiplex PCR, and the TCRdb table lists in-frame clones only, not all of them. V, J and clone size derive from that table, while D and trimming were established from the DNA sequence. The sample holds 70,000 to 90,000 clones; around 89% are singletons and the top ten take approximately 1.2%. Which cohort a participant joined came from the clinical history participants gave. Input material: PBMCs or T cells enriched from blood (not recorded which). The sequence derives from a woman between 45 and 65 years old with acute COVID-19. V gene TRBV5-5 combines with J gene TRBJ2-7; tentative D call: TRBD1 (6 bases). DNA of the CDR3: TGTGCCAGCAGCTTGGCAGGACAGACCTACGAGCAGTACTTC. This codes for CASSLAGQTYEQYF.